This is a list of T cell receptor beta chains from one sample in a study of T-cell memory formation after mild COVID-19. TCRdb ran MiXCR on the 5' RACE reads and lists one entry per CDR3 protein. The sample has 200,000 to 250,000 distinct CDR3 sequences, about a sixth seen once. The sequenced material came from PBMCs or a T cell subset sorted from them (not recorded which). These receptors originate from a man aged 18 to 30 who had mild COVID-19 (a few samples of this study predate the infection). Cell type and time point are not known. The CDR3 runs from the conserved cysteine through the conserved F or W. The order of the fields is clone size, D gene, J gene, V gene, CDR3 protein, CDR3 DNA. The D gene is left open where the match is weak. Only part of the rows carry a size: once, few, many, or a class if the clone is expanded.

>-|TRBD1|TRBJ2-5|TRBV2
CASSQQGAEETQYF
TGTGCCAGCAGTCAACAGGGGGCGGAAGAGACCCAGTACTTC
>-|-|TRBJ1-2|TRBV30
CAWLAVEGYGYTF
TGTGCCTGGTTGGCAGTGGAGGGCTATGGCTACACCTTC
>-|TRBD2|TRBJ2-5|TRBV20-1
CSATAGGPIPETQYF
TGCAGTGCTACAGCGGGGGGACCCATCCCGGAGACCCAGTACTTC
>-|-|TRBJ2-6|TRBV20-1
CSAPDFGGANVLTF
TGCAGTGCCCCGGATTTTGGTGGGGCCAACGTCCTGACTTTC
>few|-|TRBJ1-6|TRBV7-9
CASSSLSGANSPLHF
TGTGCCAGCAGCTCCCTTTCGGGGGCTAATTCACCCCTCCACTTT
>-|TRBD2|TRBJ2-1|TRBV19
CASSILTSEVNEQFF
TGTGCCAGTAGTATACTGACTAGCGAAGTCAATGAGCAGTTCTTC
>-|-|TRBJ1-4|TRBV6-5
CASSSRQANEKLFF
TGTGCCAGCAGTTCCCGTCAGGCTAATGAAAAACTGTTTTTT
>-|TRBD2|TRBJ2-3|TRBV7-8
CASSRRGGGEGTDTQYF
TGTGCCAGCAGCCGCCGGGGGGGGGGAGAGGGCACAGATACGCAGTATTTT
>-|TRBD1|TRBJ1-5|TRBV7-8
CASSARAGQGAKQPQHF
TGTGCCAGCAGCGCGAGGGCCGGACAGGGGGCTAAACAGCCCCAGCATTTT
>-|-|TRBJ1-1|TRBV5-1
CASSFWAGTNTEAFF
TGCGCCAGCAGCTTCTGGGCAGGGACGAACACTGAAGCTTTCTTT
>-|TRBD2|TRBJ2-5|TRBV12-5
CASRASGGQETQYF
TGTGCTAGTCGGGCTAGCGGGGGTCAAGAGACCCAGTACTTC
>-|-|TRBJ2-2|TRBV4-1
CASSQDSSPNTGELFF
TGCGCCAGCAGCCAAGATTCCAGCCCGAACACCGGGGAGCTGTTTTTT
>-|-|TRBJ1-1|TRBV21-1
CASSKAPREGTEAFF
TGTGCCAGCAGCAAAGCCCCCAGGGAGGGCACTGAAGCTTTCTTT
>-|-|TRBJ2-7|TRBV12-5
CASGLGQIYGQYF
TGTGCTAGTGGTTTGGGACAGATCTACGGGCAGTACTTC
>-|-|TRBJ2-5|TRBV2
CASSGNRQETQYF
TGTGCCAGCAGTGGGAACAGACAAGAGACCCAGTACTTC
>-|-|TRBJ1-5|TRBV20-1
CSAGSPRWNSNQPQHF
TGCAGTGCTGGATCCCCAAGGTGGAATAGCAATCAGCCCCAGCATTTT
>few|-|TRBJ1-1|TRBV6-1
CASSEDQDYTEAFF
TGTGCCAGCAGTGAAGATCAGGACTACACTGAAGCTTTCTTT
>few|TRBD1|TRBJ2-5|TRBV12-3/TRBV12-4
CASKEGQGIQETQYF
TGTGCCAGCAAAGAAGGACAGGGCATCCAAGAGACCCAGTACTTC
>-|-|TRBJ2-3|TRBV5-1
CASSLVSGEGRATDTQYF
TGCGCCAGCAGCTTGGTGTCAGGGGAGGGGCGGGCCACAGATACGCAGTATTTT
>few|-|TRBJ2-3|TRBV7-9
CASSSRLPDTQYF
TGTGCCAGCAGCTCCCGACTGCCAGATACGCAGTATTTT
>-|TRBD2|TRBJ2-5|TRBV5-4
CASRGGSSGSQETQYF
TGTGCCAGCAGAGGGGGGTCTAGCGGGAGCCAAGAGACCCAGTACTTC
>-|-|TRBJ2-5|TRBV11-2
CASSIDRQETQYF
TGTGCCAGCAGCATAGACAGACAAGAGACCCAGTACTTC
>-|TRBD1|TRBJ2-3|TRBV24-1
CATSDLVTGAADTQYF
TGTGCCACCAGTGATTTAGTCACAGGGGCCGCAGATACGCAGTATTTT
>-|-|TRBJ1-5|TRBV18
CASSPYKDQPQHF
TGTGCCAGCTCACCCTATAAAGATCAGCCCCAGCATTTT
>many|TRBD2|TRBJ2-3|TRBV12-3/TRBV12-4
CASSLSGGPADTQYF
TGTGCCAGCAGTCTTAGCGGGGGGCCCGCAGATACGCAGTATTTT
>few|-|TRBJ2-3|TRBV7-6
CASSKQVTSTDTQYF
TGTGCCAGCAGCAAACAGGTCACTAGCACAGATACGCAGTATTTT
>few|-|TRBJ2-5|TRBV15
CATSKPGSQETQYF
TGTGCCACCAGCAAACCGGGTTCCCAAGAGACCCAGTACTTC
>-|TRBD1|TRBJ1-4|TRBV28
CAGQGGEKLFF
TGTGCCGGACAGGGAGGTGAAAAACTGTTTTTT
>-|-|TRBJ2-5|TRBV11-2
CASSLGWGRGQETQYF
TGTGCCAGCAGCTTAGGGTGGGGAAGGGGGCAAGAGACCCAGTACTTC
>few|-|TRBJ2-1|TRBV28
CASKNPRQGGYNEQFF
TGTGCCAGCAAAAACCCGCGGCAGGGGGGATATAATGAGCAGTTCTTC
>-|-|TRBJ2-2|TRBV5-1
CASSLEARVTGELFF
TGCGCCAGCAGCTTGGAAGCCAGGGTCACCGGGGAGCTGTTTTTT
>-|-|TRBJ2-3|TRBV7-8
CASSSGPTQYF
TGTGCCAGCAGCTCCGGCCCTACCCAGTATTTT
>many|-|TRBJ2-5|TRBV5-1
CASSLQLGETQYF
TGCGCCAGCAGCTTACAACTCGGGGAGACCCAGTACTTC